This TCR beta chain was captured in a study of T cells expressing NK-cell markers. The CDR3 is 16 amino acids. Germline V lookup: CDR1 DFQATT, CDR2 SNEGSKA (reference sequence). Study-level results: Roughly 1.0-7.0% of CD8+ T cells in a handful of donors belonged to dominant NKG2C+ clonotypes. The same clonotypes also predominated in the CD3+CD56-NKG2C+ fraction of a few donors.

TCRdb re-called the 5' RACE reads, yielding one record per CDR3 amino acid sequence without DNA. Found here are about 390,000 distinct CDR3 sequences; the top ten clones hold approximately 11%. About this clonotype itself: The antigen is unknown.

Sequences were obtained from blood T cells: a sorted CD56 or NKG2C T cell subset, CD4+ or CD8+ T cells, or bulk PBMC T cells (not recorded which). The chain recombines TRBV20-1 with TRBJ2-3; TCRdb designates TRBD2, a call that cannot be tested without DNA. This receptor was taken from a woman in her fifties or sixties in good health. CDR3 sequence: CSAELPSGRAGDTQYF.